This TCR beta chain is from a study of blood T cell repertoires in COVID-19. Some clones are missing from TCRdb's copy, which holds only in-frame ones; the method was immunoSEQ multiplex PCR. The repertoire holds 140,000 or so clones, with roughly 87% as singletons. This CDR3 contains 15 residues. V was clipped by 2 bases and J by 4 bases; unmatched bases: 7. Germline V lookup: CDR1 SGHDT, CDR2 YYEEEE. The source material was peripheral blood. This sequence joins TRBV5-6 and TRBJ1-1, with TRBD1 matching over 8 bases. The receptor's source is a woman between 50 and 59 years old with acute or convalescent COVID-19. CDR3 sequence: CASSLQGVGVTEAFF. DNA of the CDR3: TGTGCCAGCAGCTTACAGGGGGTAGGTGTCACTGAAGCTTTCTTT.